Listed below are T cell receptor beta chains from one sample, sequenced in a study of T cells in Graves' hyperthyroidism and ophthalmopathy. TCRdb reprocessed the multiplex PCR reads with MiXCR, giving one entry per CDR3 protein. The sample has around 700,000 distinct CDR3 sequences; approximately 19% are singletons. The specimen was blood. The receptors were gathered from a woman aged 50 to 60 with Graves' hyperthyroidism that later progressed to Graves' ophthalmopathy. The CDR3 runs from the conserved cysteine through the conserved F or W. Fields, in order: V gene, J gene, CDR3 protein.

TRBV2,TRBJ1-2,CASSGTGIMNYGYTF
TRBV6-5,TRBJ2-5,CASSYSVATQETQYF
TRBV10-3,TRBJ1-5,CAISEPDRWPQHF
TRBV29-1,TRBJ1-2,CSVAPGLSNYGYTF
TRBV10-3,TRBJ2-5,CAISEGPSGGRETQYF
TRBV13,TRBJ2-2,CASSQGDITGELFF
TRBV2,TRBJ1-2,CASSRDGPNYGYTF
TRBV27,TRBJ1-6,CASRMDSPYNSPLHF
TRBV11-2,TRBJ1-1,CASSPSRVGLNTEAFF
TRBV5-1,TRBJ1-5,CASSFEGQPQHF
TRBV9,TRBJ1-1,CASSPWDRVGTEAFF
TRBV18,TRBJ1-1,CASSFRTVRYTEAFF
TRBV5-1,TRBJ1-1,CASKGATNTEAFF
TRBV19,TRBJ1-2,CASSISADWDGYTF
TRBV5-6,TRBJ1-5,CASSNRGLDQPQHF
TRBV7-8,TRBJ1-4,CASSLEVKPEKLFF
TRBV2,TRBJ1-2,CASTRDRDDYGYTF
TRBV20-1,TRBJ1-1,CSASTGGTEAFF
TRBV20-1,TRBJ1-1,CSASDTEAFF
TRBV27,TRBJ1-5,CASRERTFRNQPQHF
TRBV29-1,TRBJ2-5,CSVEGVGETQYF
TRBV6-1,TRBJ2-5,CASSVDTVMKTQYF
TRBV5-6,TRBJ1-2,CASSLAGDSYGYTF
TRBV20-1,TRBJ1-1,CSARVQATEAFF
TRBV29-1,TRBJ2-7,CSVEGESYEQYF
TRBV10-3,TRBJ2-3,CAISGAQAPDTQYF
TRBV30,TRBJ1-6,CAWNKLGGSSPLHF
TRBV11-2,TRBJ2-1,CASSYDRARGNEQFF
TRBV11-2,TRBJ1-2,CASSATVSGYTF
TRBV6-5,TRBJ1-4,CASSYSRLEKLFF
TRBV4-1,TRBJ2-3,CASRHVGGTDTQYF
TRBV11-2,TRBJ1-2,CASSLADRAGYGYTF
TRBV29-1,TRBJ1-1,CSATGTGTPEAFF
TRBV7-2,TRBJ2-5,CASSYRARAWDF
TRBV15,TRBJ1-6,CATSRPHEGVDNSPLHF
TRBV10-3,TRBJ1-1,CAISPLLDGNTEAFF
TRBV7-3,TRBJ2-2,CASGQLANTGELFF
TRBV6-5,TRBJ1-5,CASSYGTGGRDQPQHF
TRBV20-1,TRBJ2-7,CSAPRPRGEQYF
TRBV6-1,TRBJ1-3,CASSSLGPGNTIYF
TRBV5-6,TRBJ1-1,CASSLSLRGDTEAFF
TRBV20-1,TRBJ2-7,CSARGGGVPYEQYF
TRBV20-1,TRBJ2-6,CSARDPDGRSGANVLTF
TRBV9,TRBJ1-2,CASSAWNRGGNYGYTF
TRBV6-1,TRBJ1-1,CASSLPPGQGTNTEAFF
TRBV10-3,TRBJ1-4,CALSDPGSAEKLFF
TRBV10-3,TRBJ1-2,CAIRPGTGVYGYTF
TRBV3-1,TRBJ2-1,CASSQGLTGGEQFF
TRBV27,TRBJ2-5,CASSLSATGGQETQYF
TRBV25-1,TRBJ1-2,CASSGSTQLNYGYTF
TRBV7-9,TRBJ1-1,CASSLAGLAGLTEAFF
TRBV10-3,TRBJ1-4,CAISASKDYEKLFF
TRBV5-1,TRBJ2-1,CASSFGLAGGQPYNEQFF
TRBV20-1,TRBJ2-1,CSARGQAGPSGPYNEQFF
TRBV7-2,TRBJ2-1,CASSQQGGPYNEQFF